Presented here are 20 T cell receptor beta chains from one specimen sequenced in a study of T cells in Graves' hyperthyroidism and ophthalmopathy. TCR beta CDR3 sequences were amplified from RNA transcripts. An initial round of RT-PCR targeting the TCR CDR3 relied on the HTBI primer set. Each CDR3 protein is one row after TCRdb ran MiXCR on the multiplex PCR reads. The sample contains more than 600,000 distinct CDR3 sequences, about 15% of which appear only once. Sequences were obtained from blood. These receptors all stem from a man aged 18 to 35 with Graves' hyperthyroidism.

The chain joins TRBV4-2 to TRBJ2-6; D call uncertain. This CDR3 has 17 amino acids. V was trimmed by 2 bases and J by 0 bases, leaving 11 bases between them. Germline-derived CDR1 and CDR2 are LGHNA and YNFKEQ. The CDR3 region has the DNA TGTGCCAGCAGCCAAAAGGGCGATATCTCTGGGGCCAACGTCCTGACTTTC. It translates to CASSQKGDISGANVLTF.

This clonotype was detected only a few times. The genes are TRBV7-8 and TRBJ2-7, with a tentative D call TRBD2 (6 bases). The V end lost 1 base, the J end lost 6 bases, and 13 bases lay between the germline ends. The germline V gene encodes CDR1 SGHVS and CDR2 FQNEAQ. The CDR3 is made up of 14 amino acids. CDR3 in amino acids: CASSLGLLASEQYF. DNA for the CDR3: TGTGCCAGCAGCTTAGGACTACTAGCTTCCGAGCAGTACTTC.

This clonotype was picked up many times. The chain uses TRBV11-2 and TRBJ1-5, with D unresolved. The CDR3 has 17 amino acids. Trimming removed 4 bases from V and 0 bases from J, with 16 bases in between. The germline V gene encodes CDR1 SGHAT and CDR2 FQNNGV. CDR3 in DNA: TGTGCCAGCAGCTCAGAGGTGACACCTACTAGCAATCAGCCCCAGCATTTT. The encoded protein is CASSSEVTPTSNQPQHF.

This clonotype was recorded at least ten times. The chain couples TRBV15 to TRBJ1-5, with TRBD1 matching 8 bases. Germline V gives CDR1 LNHNV, CDR2 YYDKDF (reference sequence). The CDR3 has 14 residues. With 3 bases clipped from V and 6 bases from J, the junction kept 4 bases outside the gene matches. The CDR3 DNA reads TGTGCCACCAGCAGGGCAGGGGGCGCTCAGCCCCAGCATTTT. Amino acids: CATSRAGGAQPQHF.

The chain combines TRBV30 with TRBJ2-2; 11 positions match TRBD2. The CDR3 covers 14 residues. V dropped 2 bases and J dropped 6; count of bases not matched to a gene: 2. CDR1 and CDR2 from the germline V gene are GTSNPN and SVGIG (reference sequence). The CDR3 sequence is CAWSLSGRAGELFF. In nucleotides, the CDR3 is TGTGCCTGGAGTCTTAGCGGGAGGGCCGGGGAGCTGTTTTTT.

The gene calls are TRBV6-5 and TRBJ1-6; D is undetermined. This CDR3 has 12 residues. CDR1 is MNHEY, CDR2 SVGAGI, per germline. Trimming removed 4 bases from V and 10 bases from J, with 8 bases in between. The CDR3 region is CASSSSESPLHF. Here the CDR3 DNA reads TGTGCCAGCAGTTCCTCAGAGTCACCCCTCCACTTT.

This clonotype was seen at least ten times. The rearrangement uses TRBV7-9 and TRBJ2-7; the D gene is possibly TRBD1 (8 bases). From germline, CDR1 is SEHNR and CDR2 FQNEAQ (reference sequence). Trimming shortened V by 6 bases and J by 2 bases, and 14 bases separated the two germline ends. The CDR3 is 14 residues long. In DNA form, the CDR3 reads TGTGCCAGCAGTCGACAGGGGAGGGCCTACGAGCAGTACTTC. Amino acid sequence: CASSRQGRAYEQYF.

This clonotype appeared many times. V and J are TRBV6-2 or TRBV6-3 and TRBJ2-7; either TRBD1 or TRBD2 may fit D (5 bases each). The V and J ends lost 7 bases and 2 bases respectively, with 21 bases between them. CDR1 is MNHEY, CDR2 SVGEGT, per germline. The CDR3 contains 16 residues. The CDR3 DNA reads TGTGCCAGCAAGCGTTTTCGGGGCAGCTTTGCCTACGAGCAGTACTTC. Translated, it gives CASKRFRGSFAYEQYF.

The sample holds many counts of this clonotype. The chain links TRBV30 to TRBJ2-1, with 8 bases matching TRBD1. V gave up 3 bases and J gave up 1 base; unmatched junction bases: 8. The germline V gene encodes CDR1 GTSNPN and CDR2 SVGIG (reference sequence). The CDR3 totals 16 residues. The CDR3 nucleotides are TGTGCCTGGAGCGGACAGGGTTGGGAATCCTACAATGAGCAGTTCTTC. Amino acids: CAWSGQGWESYNEQFF.

The chain couples TRBV29-1 to TRBJ2-3; perhaps TRBD2 as D (6 bases). Trimming took off 2 bases at V and 0 bases at J, with 9 bases between the two ends. CDR1 SQVTM and CDR2 ANQGSEA come from the germline V gene. The CDR3 runs 14 residues. CDR3 sequence reads: CSVERDSSTDTQYF. Written as DNA, the CDR3 is TGCAGCGTTGAAAGGGACTCGAGCACAGATACGCAGTATTTT.

This clonotype has only a few counts. The CDR3 bases are TGCGCCAGCAGCTTCGGCAGTTATAATTCACCCCTCCACTTT. Translation: CASSFGSYNSPLHF. This chain uses TRBV5-1 with TRBJ1-6; D is ambiguous. The V gene lost 2 bases and the J gene lost 4 bases, with 7 bases spanning the gap. The CDR3 is 14 amino acids. Per germline, CDR1 SGHRS and CDR2 YFSETQ.

This clonotype was counted at least ten times. V gene TRBV29-1 combines with J gene TRBJ2-3; 9 bases line up with TRBD1. The germline gives CDR1 SQVTM, CDR2 ANQGSEA. This CDR3 spans 14 amino acids. After removal of 8 bases from V and 3 bases from J, the junction contained 9 bases not matched to a gene. The CDR3 sequence is CSHSGTGMTDTQYF. The CDR3 coding sequence is TGCAGCCATTCCGGGACAGGGATGACAGATACGCAGTATTTT.

This clonotype was observed a few times. The genes are TRBV5-5 and TRBJ2-1, with a weak D call TRBD1 (6 bases). CDR3 length equals 17 residues. The germline CDR1 and CDR2 sequences are SGHKS and YYEKEE (reference sequence). The V gene lost 2 bases and the J gene lost 2 bases, with 17 bases spanning the gap. The CDR3 nucleotides are TGTGCCAGCAGCTTTTATGTAGGGGGAGTCACCTACAATGAGCAGTTCTTC. Protein: CASSFYVGGVTYNEQFF.

The sample holds many counts of this clonotype. The chain has TRBV11-2 and TRBJ2-2, with unresolved D. The CDR3 extends over 14 amino acids. The V gene's germline CDR1 is SGHAT and CDR2 FQNNGV. Between the trimmed V and J ends, which lost 5 bases and 6 bases, there was a span of 13 bases. Here the CDR3 reads CASSPPWSPGELFF. The CDR3 nucleotides are TGTGCCAGCAGCCCCCCTTGGTCACCCGGGGAGCTGTTTTTT. The whole variable domain, filled in from reference TRBV11-2 and TRBJ2-2, reads EAGVAQSPRYKIIEKRQSVAFWCNPISGHATLYWYQQILGQGPKLLIQFQNNGVVDDSQLPKDRFSAERLKGVDSTLKIQPAKLEDSAVYLCASSPPWSPGELFFGEGSRLTVL.

There are a few counts of this clonotype. V usage is TRBV12-3 or TRBV12-4 and J usage is TRBJ2-3, with TRBD1 matching over 7 bases. The V segment lost 6 bases and the J segment 7 bases; nucleotides outside the gene matches: 16. The CDR3 contains 16 residues. This CDR3 reads CASRLKATGDANTQYF. In DNA, the CDR3 is TGTGCCAGCAGGCTCAAGGCCACAGGGGATGCAAATACGCAGTATTTT.

This clonotype was recorded at least ten times. The rearrangement links TRBV2 to TRBJ1-5; D gene unclear. The CDR3 consists of 14 residues. V gave up 3 bases and J gave up 4 bases, with 10 bases separating them. Germline assignment: CDR1 SNHLY and CDR2 FYNNEI. Here the CDR3 reads CASSDGMTNQPQHF. The CDR3 nucleotides read TGTGCCAGCAGTGATGGAATGACGAATCAGCCCCAGCATTTT.

The sample holds a few counts of this clonotype. J is TRBJ1-1 and V is TRBV20-1; D is undetermined. The ends were cut back, 5 bases at V and 8 bases at J, with 12 bases in the middle. Germline V gene data show CDR1 as DFQATT and CDR2 as SNEGSKA (reference sequence). The CDR3 is 11 residues long. The CDR3 is CSAPGLREAFF. Written as DNA, the CDR3 is TGCAGTGCTCCGGGTCTCCGAGAAGCTTTCTTT.

This clonotype was counted at least ten times. The rearrangement links TRBV28 to TRBJ2-5; D is unclear. Trimming cost V 7 bases and J 0 bases, with 9 bases left between them. The germline gives CDR1 MDHEN, CDR2 SYDVKM. This CDR3 has 13 amino acids. This CDR3 is CASIGPYQETQYF. In nucleotides, the CDR3 is TGTGCCAGCATAGGTCCGTACCAAGAGACCCAGTACTTC.

V is TRBV20-1 and J is TRBJ2-1; TRBD2 aligns across 12 bases. V gave up 4 bases and J gave up 6 bases; unmatched junction bases: 4. Per germline, CDR1 DFQATT and CDR2 SNEGSKA (reference sequence). The CDR3 spans 14 residues. Written as DNA, the CDR3 is TGCAGTGCTAATCCGGGACTAGCGGGCAATGAGCAGTTCTTC. The encoded protein is CSANPGLAGNEQFF.

J is TRBJ2-4 and V is TRBV4-2; a weak D match, TRBD2 (5 bases). V dropped 1 base and J dropped 0 bases, with 7 bases sitting between them. The CDR3 is 15 amino acids. The germline gives CDR1 LGHNA, CDR2 YNFKEQ. The CDR3 bases are TGTGCCAGCAGCCAAGGAGGGTTAGCCAAAAACATTCAGTACTTC. Translating gives CASSQGGLAKNIQYF.